These 18 T cell receptor beta chains originate from one sample sequenced in a study of cytomegalovirus exposure and HLA in healthy donors. The primer mix had 60 Vbeta and 13 Jbeta primers. Clones were read by immunoSEQ multiplex PCR, and TCRdb kept only the in-frame ones, dropping some. The repertoire holds 100,000 to 140,000 clones, with 77% as singletons. The specimen was PBMCs. All receptors come from a male donor in good health and CMV-seronegative.

V is TRBV6-5 and J is TRBJ2-5, with TRBD2 matching 11 bases. After removal of 2 bases from V and 5 bases from J, the junction contained 4 bases not matched to a gene. This CDR3 is 15 amino acids long. Germline V gene data show CDR1 as MNHEY and CDR2 as SVGAGI. CDR3 sequence (DNA): TGTGCCAGCAGTTACCGTAGCGGGAGGGCCGAGACCCAGTACTTC. This encodes CASSYRSGRAETQYF.

The CDR3 here is CASSSAGTDTQYF. CDR3 DNA sequence: TGTGCCAGCAGTTCCGCGGGCACAGATACGCAGTATTTT. This chain joins TRBV6-5 and TRBJ2-3; D gene unclear. Germline CDR1 is MNHEY and CDR2 is SVGAGI. V dropped 4 bases and J dropped 1 base, with 6 bases sitting between them. This CDR3 has 13 residues.

There are a few counts of this clone. CDR3 sequence reads: CASRKMEGARYEQYF. The CDR3 DNA reads TGTGCCAGCAGGAAAATGGAGGGGGCGCGTTACGAGCAGTACTTC. The chain carries TRBV27 and TRBJ2-5; D perhaps matches TRBD1 (7 bases). The end of the DNA fits TRBJ2-7 better, so the J call may be wrong. The CDR3 is 15 amino acids. Germline CDR1 reads MNHEY; CDR2 reads SMNVEV (reference sequence).

V gene TRBV7-7 combines with J gene TRBJ2-7; D possibly corresponds to TRBD2 (5 bases). CDR3 length equals 14 residues. In germline, CDR1 is SSHAT, CDR2 FNYEAQ (reference sequence). V dropped 1 base and J dropped 1 base, with 8 bases sitting between them. The CDR3 sequence: CASSLDAGSYEQYF. Here the CDR3 DNA reads TGTGCCAGCAGCTTAGATGCGGGTTCCTACGAGCAGTACTTC.

This clone occurred a few times. The chain carries TRBV5-4 and TRBJ1-1; 7 bases match TRBD1. V shed 3 bases and J 1 base; nucleotides not matched to a gene: 3. In germline, CDR1 is SGHNT, CDR2 YYREEE (reference sequence). The CDR3 spans 14 residues. CDR3 sequence (DNA): TGTGCCAGCAGCTGGGGACAGCAGAACACTGAAGCTTTCTTT. Translated, it gives CASSWGQQNTEAFF.

The genes are TRBV7-2 and TRBJ1-2, with D uncertain. The germline V gene has CDR1 SGHTA and CDR2 FQGNSA. Trimming left V 1 base short and J 2 bases short, with 2 bases between. This CDR3 region has 12 residues. CDR3 region: CASSLVNYGYTF. DNA for the CDR3: TGTGCCAGCAGCTTAGTAAACTATGGCTACACCTTC. Based on the CDR3 plus reference TRBV7-2 and TRBJ1-2, the full variable domain is GAGVSQSPSNKVTEKGKDVELRCDPISGHTALYWYRQSLGQGLEFLIYFQGNSAPDKSGLPSDRFSAERTGGSVSTLTIQRTQQEDSAVYLCASSLVNYGYTFGSGTRLTVV.

The V gene is TRBV7-6, the J gene TRBJ1-3, with D possibly being TRBD1 (6 bases). The CDR3 consists of 16 residues. V dropped 5 bases and J dropped 4 bases, with 18 bases sitting between them. Germline assignment: CDR1 SGHVS and CDR2 FNYEAQ. In DNA, the CDR3 is TGTGCCAGCAGCCAGGGGAATGCGATGTCGGGAAACACCATATATTTT. This codes for CASSQGNAMSGNTIYF.

The chain carries TRBV30 and TRBJ2-7, with TRBD1 identical over 9 bases. Trimming removed 3 bases from V and 5 bases from J; junction bases left unmatched: 11. The CDR3 totals 15 residues. Germline V gene lookup returns CDR1 GTSNPN and CDR2 SVGIG (reference sequence). The CDR3 spells CAWRRTGAVNHEQYF. CDR3 sequence (DNA): TGTGCCTGGAGGAGGACAGGGGCCGTAAACCACGAGCAGTACTTC.

The V and J genes are TRBV5-1 and TRBJ2-7, with D possibly TRBD1 on 5 matching bases. The CDR3 is 14 residues long. The V and J ends lost 1 base and 5 bases respectively, with 13 bases between them. Germline V gene data show CDR1 as SGHRS and CDR2 as YFSETQ. For the CDR3, the DNA is TGCGCCAGCAGCTTGACACGGCTAGGGGACGAGCAGTACTTC. Protein: CASSLTRLGDEQYF.

The chain recombines TRBV5-8 with TRBJ1-1, with no clear D. The CDR3 is 16 amino acids. Trimming removed 3 bases from V and 5 bases from J, with 20 bases in between. The germline V gene has CDR1 SGHTS and CDR2 YDEGEE. The CDR3 DNA is TGTGCCAGCAGCTCCCGTGGTGCGTCCATACGGACTGAAGCTTTCTTT. This gives the protein CASSSRGASIRTEAFF.

This rearrangement joins TRBV27 to TRBJ1-2; 7 nucleotides agree with TRBD1. The J segment lost 6 bases and the V segment lost 4 bases, leaving 8 bases of the junction unmatched. This CDR3 comprises 14 residues. Germline loops: CDR1 MNHEY, CDR2 SMNVEV (reference sequence). CDR3 sequence (DNA): TGTGCCAGCAGTTATAAGGGGGCAGACGATGGCTACACCTTC. This sequence encodes CASSYKGADDGYTF.

This clone came up once. The chain joins TRBV6-5 to TRBJ2-2; the D is unclear. Deletions cut 0 bases from V and 5 bases from J, with 4 bases between. Germline loops: CDR1 MNHEY, CDR2 SVGAGI. The CDR3 covers 13 residues. In DNA, the CDR3 is TGTGCCAGCAGTTACTCGAGGACCGGGGAGCTGTTTTTT. Its translation: CASSYSRTGELFF.

The V gene is TRBV20-1, the J gene TRBJ2-1; D perhaps matches TRBD1 (6 bases). Germline CDR1 is DFQATT and CDR2 is SNEGSKA (reference sequence). The CDR3 sequence is 11 residues long. V was trimmed by 5 bases and J by 8 bases, leaving 10 bases between them. As DNA, the CDR3 is TGCAGTGCTCAGACAGGCGATGAGCAGTTCTTC. Protein product: CSAQTGDEQFF.

The sample holds a few counts of this clone. This chain uses TRBV4-1 with TRBJ1-1; TRBD1 matches 11 bases. The trim removed 5 bases at V and 1 base at J, leaving 3 bases unmatched. This CDR3 has 15 residues. The germline gives CDR1 MGHRA, CDR2 YSYEKL. The CDR3 loop reads CASSYGTGGNTEAFF. CDR3 DNA sequence: TGCGCCAGCAGCTACGGGACAGGGGGGAACACTGAAGCTTTCTTT.

The CDR3 nucleotides are TGTGCCAGCAGTGTAACACGGCGGAACATATACAATGAGCAGTTCTTC. Its protein is CASSVTRRNIYNEQFF. The chain has TRBV6-1 and TRBJ2-1, with unresolved D. In germline, CDR1 is MNHNS, CDR2 SASEGT. Trimming cost V 4 bases and J 4 bases, with 17 bases left between them. This CDR3 comprises 16 residues.

This clone appeared a few times. The chain is built from TRBV6-1 and TRBJ2-3; 10 bases agree with TRBD2. CDR1 MNHNS and CDR2 SASEGT come from the germline V gene. With 5 bases clipped from V and 2 bases from J, the junction kept 4 bases outside the gene matches. CDR3 length: 15 amino acids. Here the CDR3 reads CASSRGLADTDTQYF. DNA for the CDR3: TGTGCCAGCAGTAGAGGACTAGCGGACACAGATACGCAGTATTTT.

This chain links TRBV10-2 with TRBJ2-3; TRBD2 agrees at 11 bases. V shed 6 bases, J shed 6 bases, and the junction held 8 bases outside the gene matches. The CDR3 totals 15 residues. The V gene's germline CDR1 is WSHSY and CDR2 SAAADI. In DNA form, the CDR3 reads TGCGCCAGCAGGCTCACTAGCGGGAGTGGCGATACGCAGTATTTT. It codes for CASRLTSGSGDTQYF.

This clone was observed a few times. The CDR3 nucleotides are TGTGCCAGCAGCATTACAGGGCTAGCCAAAAACATTCAGTACTTC. Amino acids: CASSITGLAKNIQYF. The gene calls are TRBV5-6 and TRBJ2-4; D is perhaps TRBD1 (6 bases). The germline CDR1 and CDR2 sequences are SGHDT and YYEEEE. The germline V and J ends were trimmed by 4 bases and 0 bases, with 11 bases remaining between them. The CDR3 has 15 residues.